Below, 10 T cell receptor beta chains from the same sample are listed, as sequenced in a study of vaccination effects on CD4 cells after COVID-19. The repertoire was sequenced with immunoSEQ multiplex PCR; TCRdb's copy has only in-frame clones and lacks some. The sample lists over 25,000 clones, under 90% occurring once. Antigens of these TCRs are unknown. Antigen-specific CD4+ T cells were expanded (with viral peptide pools) by the ViraFEST assay ahead of sequencing. Isolation of CD4+ T cells took place after about ten days of culture. Participants were vaccinated with two doses of either the BNT162b2 or mRNA-1273 vaccine. The starting material was CD4+ T cells from PBMCs cultured with HCoV-NL63 spike peptides, obtained after COVID-19 vaccination. All receptors come from a human donor who received a COVID-19 vaccine. Some clones in this sample may be carry-over from other donors' samples.

The gene calls are TRBV5-1 and TRBJ2-1, with D perhaps matching TRBD2 (6 bases). The germline V gene has CDR1 SGHRS and CDR2 YFSETQ. Trimming cost V 5 bases and J 0 bases, with 12 bases left between them. This CDR3 comprises 15 residues. The CDR3 region has the DNA TGCGCCAGCAGTGGTCAGACTAGCTCCTACAATGAGCAGTTCTTC. Translating it yields CASSGQTSSYNEQFF.

The CDR3 protein is CASSFAGTGNTEAFF. The DNA for the CDR3 is TGCGCCAGCAGCTTCGCCGGGACAGGGAACACTGAAGCTTTCTTT. The genes are TRBV5-1 and TRBJ1-1; TRBD1 agrees at 8 bases. This CDR3 spans 15 amino acids. CDR1 SGHRS and CDR2 YFSETQ come from the germline V gene. V lost 2 bases and J lost 1; bases outside the gene matches: 4.

The rearrangement links TRBV7-9 to TRBJ1-6; 10 nucleotides match TRBD1. Looked up from germline, CDR1 is SEHNR and CDR2 is FQNEAQ (reference sequence). Unmatched junction bases numbered 6, after V lost 8 bases and J lost 8 bases. The CDR3 sequence is 14 residues long. The CDR3 protein is CASGPGQGYSPLHF. CDR3 nucleotides: TGTGCCAGCGGCCCGGGACAGGGGTATTCACCCCTCCACTTT.

This chain joins TRBV24-1 and TRBJ2-2; 10 bases align to TRBD1. V dropped 5 bases and J dropped 7; count of bases not matched to a gene: 9. This CDR3 is built from 16 residues. Germline V gene lookup returns CDR1 KGHDR and CDR2 SFDVKD. The CDR3 is CATSGGTGVYDGELFF. CDR3 DNA sequence: TGTGCCACCAGTGGAGGGACAGGGGTATACGACGGGGAGCTGTTTTTT.

This clone was seen just once. V gene TRBV10-1 combines with J gene TRBJ1-5, with D possibly TRBD1 on 5 matching bases. V was clipped by 11 bases and J by 0 bases, with 20 bases between them. This CDR3 has 16 amino acids. The V gene's germline CDR1 is WNHNN and CDR2 SYGVQD (reference sequence). This chain's CDR3 is CAEGRDQDGSNQPQHF. In DNA, the CDR3 is TGCGCCGAGGGGAGAGACCAAGATGGTAGCAATCAGCCCCAGCATTTT.

The V and J genes are TRBV28 and TRBJ1-1, with TRBD1 as a possible D gene (6 bases). Looked up from germline, CDR1 is MDHEN and CDR2 is SYDVKM. This CDR3 has 14 residues. Trimming pared 6 bases from V and 4 bases from J, leaving 15 bases between. CDR3 residues: CASRSGGVITEAFF. DNA for the CDR3: TGTGCCAGCAGGTCGGGGGGCGTAATCACTGAAGCTTTCTTT.

This chain connects TRBV5-1 to TRBJ1-5; 9 bases align to TRBD1. V gave up 4 bases and J gave up 6 bases; unmatched junction bases: 8. The CDR3 is made up of 15 amino acids. Germline CDR1 SGHRS, CDR2 YFSETQ. This chain's CDR3 is CASSIHPGQGQPQHF. The CDR3 coding sequence is TGCGCCAGCAGCATACACCCGGGACAGGGTCAGCCCCAGCATTTT.

As DNA, the CDR3 is TGTGCCAGCAGGACCCCAACCGGCAGGAATCAGCCCCAGCATTTT. This sequence encodes CASRTPTGRNQPQHF. The gene calls are TRBV28 and TRBJ1-5; D uncertain. V was shortened by 6 bases and J by 4 bases, with 16 bases between the two germline ends. The CDR3 is 15 amino acids. The germline CDR1 and CDR2 sequences are MDHEN and SYDVKM.

V and J are TRBV7-2 and TRBJ2-2, with D perhaps TRBD1 (5 bases). This CDR3 comprises 15 residues. V gave up 1 base and J gave up 4 bases, with 10 bases separating them. CDR1 and CDR2 (germline): SGHTA, FQGNSA. Here the CDR3 reads CASSLGGRGTGELFF. The CDR3 DNA follows: TGTGCCAGCAGCTTAGGGGGCCGTGGCACCGGGGAGCTGTTTTTT.

The genes are TRBV7-2 and TRBJ1-2, with 7 bases fitting TRBD1. From germline, CDR1 is SGHTA and CDR2 FQGNSA. Trimming cost V 5 bases and J 5 bases; bases outside gene matches: 14. The CDR3 covers 16 residues. In DNA form, the CDR3 reads TGTGCCAGCAGCCTGGTGCGAGGGACAGTCCATTATGGCTACACCTTC. Protein: CASSLVRGTVHYGYTF.